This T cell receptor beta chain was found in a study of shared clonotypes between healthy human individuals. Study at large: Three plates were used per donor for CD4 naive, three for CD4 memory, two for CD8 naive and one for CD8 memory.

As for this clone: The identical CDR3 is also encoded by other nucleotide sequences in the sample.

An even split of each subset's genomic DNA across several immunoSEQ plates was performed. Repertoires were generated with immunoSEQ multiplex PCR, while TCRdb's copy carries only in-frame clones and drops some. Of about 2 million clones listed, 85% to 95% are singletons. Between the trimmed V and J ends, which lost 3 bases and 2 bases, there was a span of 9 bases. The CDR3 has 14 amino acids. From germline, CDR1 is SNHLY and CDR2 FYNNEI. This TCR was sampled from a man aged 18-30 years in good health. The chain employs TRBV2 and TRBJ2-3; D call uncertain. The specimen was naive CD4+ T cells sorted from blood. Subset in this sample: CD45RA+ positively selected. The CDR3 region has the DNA TGTGCCAGCAGTGATCTGCGGTTCACAGATACGCAGTATTTT. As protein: CASSDLRFTDTQYF.